This passage covers 3 T cell receptor beta chains from one sample sequenced in a study of T cell responses to AZD1222 COVID-19 vaccine. Some clones are missing from TCRdb's copy, which holds only in-frame ones; the method was immunoSEQ multiplex PCR. The table records roughly 110,000 clones, more than 75% of them present only once. The sequencing here drew on peripheral blood, taken on day 0 of AZD1222 vaccination. The receptors stem from an adult in good health.

This clone was seen once. The chain uses TRBV19 and TRBJ1-3, with D perhaps TRBD1 (5 bases). Between the trimmed V and J ends, which lost 5 bases and 0 bases, there was a span of 8 bases. CDR3 length: 14 amino acids. Germline values: CDR1 LNHDA, CDR2 SQIVND (reference sequence). Written as DNA, the CDR3 is TGTGCCAGTAGTGGGGCAGCCTCTGGAAACACCATATATTTT. It specifies CASSGAASGNTIYF.

This clone appeared a single time. This chain uses TRBV4-2 with TRBJ2-5, with TRBD2 identical over 8 bases. Trimming removed 5 bases from V and 4 bases from J; junction bases left unmatched: 6. This CDR3 spans 14 amino acids. Per germline, CDR1 LGHNA and CDR2 YNFKEQ. The CDR3 DNA is TGTGCCAGCAGCGACCCCCGGGGGGGAGAGACCCAGTACTTC. Its protein is CASSDPRGGETQYF.

The genes are TRBV6-5 and TRBJ1-3; D may be TRBD1 (6 bases). CDR3 length: 16 amino acids. Germline CDR1 reads MNHEY; CDR2 reads SVGAGI. V was shortened by 4 bases and J by 0 bases, with 13 bases between the two germline ends. Here the CDR3 reads CASSFSRDTSGNTIYF. CDR3 nucleotides: TGTGCCAGCAGTTTTTCCCGGGACACCTCTGGAAACACCATATATTTT.